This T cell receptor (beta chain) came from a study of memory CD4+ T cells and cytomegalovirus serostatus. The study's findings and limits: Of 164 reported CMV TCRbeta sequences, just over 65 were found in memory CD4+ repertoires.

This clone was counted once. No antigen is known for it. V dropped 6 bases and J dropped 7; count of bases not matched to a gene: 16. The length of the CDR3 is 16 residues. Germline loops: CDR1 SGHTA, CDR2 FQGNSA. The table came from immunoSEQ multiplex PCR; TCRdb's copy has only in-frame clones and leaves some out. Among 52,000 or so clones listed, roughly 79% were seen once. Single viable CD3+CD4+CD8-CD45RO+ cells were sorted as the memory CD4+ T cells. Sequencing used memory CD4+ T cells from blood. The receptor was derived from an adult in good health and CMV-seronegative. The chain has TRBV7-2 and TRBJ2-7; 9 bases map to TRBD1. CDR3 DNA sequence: TGTGCCAGCAGTCTAACTAACGCGGTGACAGGGGGGGAGCAGTACTTC. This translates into CASSLTNAVTGGEQYF.